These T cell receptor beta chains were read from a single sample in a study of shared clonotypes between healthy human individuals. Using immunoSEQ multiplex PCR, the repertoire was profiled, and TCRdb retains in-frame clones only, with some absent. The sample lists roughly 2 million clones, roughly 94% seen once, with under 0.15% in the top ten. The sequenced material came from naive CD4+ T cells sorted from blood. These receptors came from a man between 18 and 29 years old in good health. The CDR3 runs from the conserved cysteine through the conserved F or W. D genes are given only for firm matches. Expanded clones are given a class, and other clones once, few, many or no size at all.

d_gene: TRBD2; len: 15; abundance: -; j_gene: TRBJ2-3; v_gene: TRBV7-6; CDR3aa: CASSLGGGAVDTQYF; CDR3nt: TGTGCCAGCAGCTTAGGCGGGGGGGCGGTAGATACGCAGTATTTT
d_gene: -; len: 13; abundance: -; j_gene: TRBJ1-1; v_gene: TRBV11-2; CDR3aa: CASSFAENTEAFF; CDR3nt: TGTGCCAGCAGCTTCGCGGAGAACACTGAAGCTTTCTTT
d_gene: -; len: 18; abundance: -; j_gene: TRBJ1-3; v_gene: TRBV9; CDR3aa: CASSVEGDANSRGNTIYF; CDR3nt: TGTGCCAGCAGCGTAGAAGGGGACGCTAACTCGCGGGGAAACACCATATATTTT
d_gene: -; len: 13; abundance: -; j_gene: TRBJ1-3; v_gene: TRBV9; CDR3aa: CASSTHSGNTIYF; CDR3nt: TGTGCCAGCAGCACCCACTCTGGAAACACCATATATTTT
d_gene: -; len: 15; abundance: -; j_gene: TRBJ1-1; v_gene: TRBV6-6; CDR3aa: CASSRDGPANTEAFF; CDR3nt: TGTGCCAGCAGTAGAGATGGACCCGCGAACACTGAAGCTTTCTTT
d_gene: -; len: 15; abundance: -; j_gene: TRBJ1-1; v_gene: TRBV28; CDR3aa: CASSFRRGPVTEAFF; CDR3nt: TGTGCCAGCAGTTTTAGGAGGGGCCCCGTCACTGAAGCTTTCTTT
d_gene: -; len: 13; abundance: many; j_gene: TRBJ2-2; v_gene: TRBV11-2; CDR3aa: CASSGTGTGELFF; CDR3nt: TGTGCCAGCAGCGGCACAGGGACCGGGGAGCTGTTTTTT
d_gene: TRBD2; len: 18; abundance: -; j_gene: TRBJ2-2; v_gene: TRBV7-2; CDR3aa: CASSRIPGGPMEPGELFF; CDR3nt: TGTGCCAGCAGCCGCATACCGGGAGGGCCGATGGAACCCGGGGAGCTGTTTTTT
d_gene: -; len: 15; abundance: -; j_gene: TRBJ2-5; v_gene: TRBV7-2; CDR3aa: CASSLEPGAAETQYF; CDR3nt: TGTGCCAGCAGCTTAGAGCCGGGAGCGGCAGAGACCCAGTACTTC
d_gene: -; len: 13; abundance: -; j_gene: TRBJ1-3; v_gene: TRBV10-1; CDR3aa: CASSETVGNTIYF; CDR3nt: TGCGCCAGCAGTGAGACAGTTGGAAACACCATATATTTT
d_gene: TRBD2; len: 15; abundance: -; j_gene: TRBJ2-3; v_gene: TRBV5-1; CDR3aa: CASSQGTTSTDTQYF; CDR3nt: TGCGCCAGCAGCCAAGGGACTACAAGCACAGATACGCAGTATTTT
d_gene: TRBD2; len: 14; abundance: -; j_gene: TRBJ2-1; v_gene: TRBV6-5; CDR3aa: CASSYREGLNEQFF; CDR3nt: TGTGCCAGCAGTTACAGGGAGGGTCTGAATGAGCAGTTCTTC
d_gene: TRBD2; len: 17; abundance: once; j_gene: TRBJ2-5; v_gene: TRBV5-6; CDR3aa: CASSLVGPGLGSKTQYF; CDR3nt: TGTGCCAGCAGCTTGGTCGGCCCGGGACTAGGTTCAAAGACCCAGTACTTC
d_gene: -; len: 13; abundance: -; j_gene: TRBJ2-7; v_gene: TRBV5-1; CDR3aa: CASSRDSNYEQYF; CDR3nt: TGCGCCAGCAGCAGGGACTCTAACTACGAGCAGTACTTC
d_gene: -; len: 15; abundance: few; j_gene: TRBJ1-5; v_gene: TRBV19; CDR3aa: CASSMNRDSNQPQHF; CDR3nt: TGTGCCAGTAGTATGAACAGGGACAGCAATCAGCCCCAGCATTTT
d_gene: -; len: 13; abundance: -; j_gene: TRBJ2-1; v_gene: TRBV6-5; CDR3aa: CASTPPSYNEQFF; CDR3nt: TGTGCCAGCACTCCACCCTCCTACAATGAGCAGTTCTTC
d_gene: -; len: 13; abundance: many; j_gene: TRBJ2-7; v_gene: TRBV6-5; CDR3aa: CASSYNDGGSQYF; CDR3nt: TGTGCCAGCAGTTACAATGACGGAGGTAGCCAGTACTTC
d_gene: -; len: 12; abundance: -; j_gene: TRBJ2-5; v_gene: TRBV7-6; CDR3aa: CASSFSDETQYF; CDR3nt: TGTGCCAGCAGCTTTAGCGATGAGACCCAGTACTTC
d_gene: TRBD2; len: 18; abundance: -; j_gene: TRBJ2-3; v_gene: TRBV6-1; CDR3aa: CASSEDLTSGGSTDTQYF; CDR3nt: TGTGCCAGCAGTGAAGACCTAACTAGCGGGGGGAGCACAGATACGCAGTATTTT
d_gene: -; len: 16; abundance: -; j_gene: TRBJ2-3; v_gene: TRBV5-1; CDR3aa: CASSLRQADSTDTQYF; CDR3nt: TGCGCCAGCAGCTTAAGACAGGCGGACTCGACAGATACGCAGTATTTT
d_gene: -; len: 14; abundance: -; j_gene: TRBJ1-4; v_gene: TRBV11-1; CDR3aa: CASSARGLNEKLFF; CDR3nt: TGTGCCAGCAGCGCCCGGGGCCTTAATGAAAAACTGTTTTTT
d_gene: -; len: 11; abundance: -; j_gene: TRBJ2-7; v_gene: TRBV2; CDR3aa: CASRADRGQYF; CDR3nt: TGTGCCAGCAGGGCTGACAGAGGGCAGTACTTC
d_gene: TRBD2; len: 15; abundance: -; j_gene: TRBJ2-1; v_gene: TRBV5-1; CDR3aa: CASSQGLAEPNEQFF; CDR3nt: TGCGCCAGCAGCCAGGGACTAGCGGAACCCAATGAGCAGTTCTTC
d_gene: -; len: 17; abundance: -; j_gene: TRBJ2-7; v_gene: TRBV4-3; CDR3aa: CASSPGGRDLSSYEQYF; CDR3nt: TGCGCCAGCAGCCCCGGGGGGCGGGACTTAAGCTCCTACGAGCAGTACTTC
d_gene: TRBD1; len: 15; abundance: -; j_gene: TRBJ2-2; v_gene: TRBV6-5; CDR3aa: CASRRDRGSSGELFF; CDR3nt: TGTGCCAGCAGGAGGGACAGGGGTTCGTCCGGGGAGCTGTTTTTT
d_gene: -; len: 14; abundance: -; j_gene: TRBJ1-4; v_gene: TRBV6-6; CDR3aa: CASRLDGNEEKLFF; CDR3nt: TGTGCCAGCAGACTAGACGGTAACGAAGAAAAACTGTTTTTT
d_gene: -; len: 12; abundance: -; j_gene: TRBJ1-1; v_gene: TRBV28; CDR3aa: CASSGVRTEAFF; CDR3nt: TGTGCCAGCAGCGGGGTACGAACTGAAGCTTTCTTT
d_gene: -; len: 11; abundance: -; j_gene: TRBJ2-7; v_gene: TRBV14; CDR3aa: CASSHAYEQYF; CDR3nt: TGTGCCAGCAGCCATGCCTACGAGCAGTACTTC
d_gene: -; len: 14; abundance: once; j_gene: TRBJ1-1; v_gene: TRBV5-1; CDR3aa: CASSFGSLNTEAFF; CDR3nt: TGCGCCAGCAGCTTCGGCAGCTTGAACACTGAAGCTTTCTTT
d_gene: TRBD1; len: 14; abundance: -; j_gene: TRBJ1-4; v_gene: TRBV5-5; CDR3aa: CASSRTGANEKLFF; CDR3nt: TGTGCCAGCAGCCGGACAGGGGCTAATGAAAAACTGTTTTTT
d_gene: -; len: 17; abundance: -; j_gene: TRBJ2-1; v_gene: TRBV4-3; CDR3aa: CASSQAWGAISYNEQFF; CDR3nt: TGCGCCAGCAGCCAGGCCTGGGGGGCTATCTCCTACAATGAGCAGTTCTTC
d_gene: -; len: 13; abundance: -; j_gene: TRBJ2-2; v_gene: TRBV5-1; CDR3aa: CASSFAGHGELFF; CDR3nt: TGCGCCAGCAGCTTCGCGGGGCACGGGGAGCTGTTTTTT
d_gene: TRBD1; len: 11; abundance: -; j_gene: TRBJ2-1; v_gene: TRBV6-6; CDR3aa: CASIRDRVRVF; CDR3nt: TGTGCCAGCATACGGGACAGGGTCAGAGTCTTC
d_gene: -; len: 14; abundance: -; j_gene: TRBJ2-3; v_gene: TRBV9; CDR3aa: CASSAGPGPDTQYF; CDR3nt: TGTGCCAGCAGCGCAGGGCCGGGGCCAGATACGCAGTATTTT
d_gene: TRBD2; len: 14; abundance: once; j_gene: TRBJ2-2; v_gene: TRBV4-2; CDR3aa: CASSPGGDSGELFF; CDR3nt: TGTGCCAGCAGCCCCGGGGGGGATAGCGGGGAGCTGTTTTTT
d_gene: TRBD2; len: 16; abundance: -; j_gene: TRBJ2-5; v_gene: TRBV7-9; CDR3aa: CASSLTGLASQETQYF; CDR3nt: TGTGCCAGCAGCTTAACCGGACTAGCGTCCCAAGAGACCCAGTACTTC
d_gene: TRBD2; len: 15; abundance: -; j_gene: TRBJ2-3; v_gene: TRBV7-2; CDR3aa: CASSLVRLAGDTQYF; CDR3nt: TGTGCCAGCAGCTTAGTTCGGCTAGCGGGAGATACGCAGTATTTT
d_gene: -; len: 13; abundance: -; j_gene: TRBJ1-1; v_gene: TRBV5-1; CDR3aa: CASSLAGGVEAFF; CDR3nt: TGCGCCAGCAGCTTGGCCGGGGGCGTTGAAGCTTTCTTT
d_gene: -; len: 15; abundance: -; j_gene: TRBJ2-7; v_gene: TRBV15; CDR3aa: CATSRDRGREYEQYF; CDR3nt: TGTGCCACCAGCAGAGATCGCGGACGGGAATACGAGCAGTACTTC
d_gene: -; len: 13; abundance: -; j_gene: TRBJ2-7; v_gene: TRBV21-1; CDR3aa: CASSIRLGYEQYF; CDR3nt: TGTGCCAGCAGCATACGATTAGGGTACGAGCAGTACTTC
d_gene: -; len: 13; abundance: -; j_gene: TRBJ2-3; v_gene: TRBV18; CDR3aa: CASSASSTDTQYF; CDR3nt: TGTGCCAGCTCAGCGTCGAGCACAGATACGCAGTATTTT
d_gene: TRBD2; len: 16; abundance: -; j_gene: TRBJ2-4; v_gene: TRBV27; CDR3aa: CASKIGLAGAENIQYF; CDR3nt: TGTGCCAGCAAAATTGGACTAGCGGGAGCCGAAAACATTCAGTACTTC
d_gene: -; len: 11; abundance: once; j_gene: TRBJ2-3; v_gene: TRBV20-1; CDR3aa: CSALGTDTQYF; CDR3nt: TGCAGTGCTTTAGGGACAGATACGCAGTATTTT
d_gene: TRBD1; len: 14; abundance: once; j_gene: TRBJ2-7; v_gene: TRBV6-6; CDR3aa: CASSDKDRDYEQYF; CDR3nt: TGTGCCAGCAGTGACAAGGACAGGGACTACGAGCAGTACTTC
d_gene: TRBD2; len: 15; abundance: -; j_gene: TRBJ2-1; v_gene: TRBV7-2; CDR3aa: CASSLARLGGSEQFF; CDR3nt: TGTGCCAGCAGCTTAGCGCGGTTGGGGGGGAGTGAGCAGTTCTTC
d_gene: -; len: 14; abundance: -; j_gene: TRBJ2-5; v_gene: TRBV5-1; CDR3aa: CASSLSDRRETQYF; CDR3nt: TGCGCCAGCAGCTTGTCTGACCGCAGGGAGACCCAGTACTTC
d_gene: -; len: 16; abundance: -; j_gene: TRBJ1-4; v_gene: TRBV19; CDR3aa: CASSSRGSPTNEKLFF; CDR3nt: TGTGCCAGTAGTTCTCGGGGCAGTCCAACTAATGAAAAACTGTTTTTT
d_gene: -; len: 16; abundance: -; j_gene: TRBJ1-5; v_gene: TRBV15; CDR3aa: CATSRIDGQTNQPQHF; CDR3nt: TGTGCCACCAGCAGGATCGACGGGCAGACAAATCAGCCCCAGCATTTT
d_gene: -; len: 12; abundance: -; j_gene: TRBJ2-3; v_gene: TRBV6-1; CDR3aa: CASSVSRDTQYF; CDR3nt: TGTGCCAGCAGTGTCTCCCGAGATACGCAGTATTTT
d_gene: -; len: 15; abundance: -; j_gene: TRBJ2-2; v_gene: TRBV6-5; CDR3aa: CASSYGAPPTGELFF; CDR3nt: TGTGCCAGCAGTTACGGGGCTCCGCCTACCGGGGAGCTGTTTTTT
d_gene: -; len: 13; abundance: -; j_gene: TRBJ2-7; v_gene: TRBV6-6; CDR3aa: CASSGDVRYEQYF; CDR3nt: TGTGCCAGCAGTGGAGACGTGCGCTACGAGCAGTACTTC
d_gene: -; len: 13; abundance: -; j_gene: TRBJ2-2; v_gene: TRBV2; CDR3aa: CASTEQNTGELFF; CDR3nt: TGTGCCAGCACAGAACAGAACACCGGGGAGCTGTTTTTT
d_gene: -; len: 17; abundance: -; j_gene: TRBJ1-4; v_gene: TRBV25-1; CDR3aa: CASSDRSRGTTNEKLFF; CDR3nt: TGTGCCAGCAGTGATCGTTCCCGGGGGACGACTAATGAAAAACTGTTTTTT
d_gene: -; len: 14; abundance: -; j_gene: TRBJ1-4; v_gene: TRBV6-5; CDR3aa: CASSYAQTGEKLFF; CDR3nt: TGTGCCAGCAGTTACGCACAAACGGGTGAAAAACTGTTTTTT